This T cell receptor beta chain was sequenced during a study of blood T cell repertoires in COVID-19. Study at large: T cells, B-cell-depleted T cells, or PBMCs provided the cDNA or gDNA that served as material.

This CDR3 has 15 amino acids. From germline, CDR1 is MNHEY and CDR2 SVGEGT. V gave up 2 bases and J gave up 5 bases, with 13 bases separating them. Assay: immunoSEQ multiplex PCR; the TCRdb copy retains only in-frame clones and omits some. Among about 260,000 clones, around 89% were seen once, and the ten largest hold roughly 4%. V usage is TRBV6-2 or TRBV6-3 and J usage is TRBJ1-5, with a possible D match to TRBD1 (5 bases). Sequencing was done on a sample of peripheral blood. This receptor was obtained from a man aged 60-69 years who had recovered from COVID-19. As DNA, the CDR3 is TGTGCCAGCAGTTACGATAAGGGGAGGGATCAGCCCCAGCATTTT. Translation: CASSYDKGRDQPQHF.